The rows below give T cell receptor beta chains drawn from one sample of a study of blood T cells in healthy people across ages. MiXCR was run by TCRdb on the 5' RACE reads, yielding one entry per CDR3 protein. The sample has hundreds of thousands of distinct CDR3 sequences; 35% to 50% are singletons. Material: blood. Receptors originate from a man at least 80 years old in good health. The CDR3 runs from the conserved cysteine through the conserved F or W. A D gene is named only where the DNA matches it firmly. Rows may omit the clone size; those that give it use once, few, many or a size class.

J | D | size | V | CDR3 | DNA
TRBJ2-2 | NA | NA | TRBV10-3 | CAISGSKETGELFF | TGTGCCATCAGTGGGTCGAAGGAAACCGGGGAGCTGTTTTTT
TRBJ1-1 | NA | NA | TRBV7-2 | CASSFNRFGRGRNTEAFF | TGTGCCAGCAGCTTTAATAGGTTTGGGAGGGGCAGGAACACTGAAGCTTTCTTT
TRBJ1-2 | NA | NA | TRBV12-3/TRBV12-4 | CASGVRQFYGYTF | TGTGCCTCGGGGGTGAGACAGTTCTATGGCTACACCTTC
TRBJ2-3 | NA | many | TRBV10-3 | CAIGARVADTQYF | TGTGCCATCGGGGCCAGGGTCGCAGATACGCAGTATTTT
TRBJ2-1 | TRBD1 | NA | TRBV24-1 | CATSDILPGGNEQFF | TGTGCCACCAGTGATATACTTCCAGGGGGCAATGAGCAGTTCTTC
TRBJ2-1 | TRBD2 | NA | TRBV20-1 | CSVLAGDEQFF | TGCAGTGTACTAGCGGGAGATGAGCAGTTCTTC
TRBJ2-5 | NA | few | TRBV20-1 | CSARDGRDGGETQYF | TGCAGTGCTAGAGATGGGCGAGACGGTGGAGAGACCCAGTACTTC
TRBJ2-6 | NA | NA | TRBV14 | CASSQVQSGANVLTF | TGTGCCAGCAGCCAAGTACAATCTGGGGCCAACGTCCTGACTTTC
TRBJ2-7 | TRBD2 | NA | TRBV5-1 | CASSLELGTSGSEQYF | TGCGCCAGCAGCTTGGAGCTCGGGACTAGCGGGAGCGAGCAGTACTTC
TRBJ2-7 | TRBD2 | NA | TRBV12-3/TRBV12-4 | CASRSGLAGSYEQYF | TGTGCCAGCAGGTCTGGACTAGCGGGATCCTACGAGCAGTACTTC
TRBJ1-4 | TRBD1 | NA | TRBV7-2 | CASSSGQGEEKLFF | TGTGCCAGCAGCAGCGGACAGGGAGAGGAAAAACTGTTTTTT
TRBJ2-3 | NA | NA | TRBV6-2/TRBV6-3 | CASSRRRKGTDTQYF | TGTGCCAGCAGCCGAAGAAGAAAGGGCACAGATACGCAGTATTTT
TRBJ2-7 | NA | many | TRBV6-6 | CASSYHGAFEQYF | TGTGCCAGCAGTTACCATGGGGCGTTCGAGCAGTACTTC
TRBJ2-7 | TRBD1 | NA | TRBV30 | CAWRDQQGVFYEQYF | TGTGCCTGGAGGGACCAACAGGGGGTATTCTACGAGCAGTACTTC
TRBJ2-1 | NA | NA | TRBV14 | CASSQEGFVYNEQFF | TGTGCCAGCAGCCAAGAAGGGTTTGTCTACAATGAGCAGTTCTTC
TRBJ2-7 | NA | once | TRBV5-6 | CASSVLRDYEQYF | TGTGCCAGCAGCGTGCTTAGAGACTACGAGCAGTACTTC
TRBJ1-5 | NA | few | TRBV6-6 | CASSSEAGQPQHF | TGTGCCAGCAGTTCAGAGGCCGGGCAGCCCCAGCATTTT
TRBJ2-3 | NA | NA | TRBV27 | CASRFGGDTQYF | TGTGCCAGCAGGTTTGGAGGGGATACGCAGTATTTT
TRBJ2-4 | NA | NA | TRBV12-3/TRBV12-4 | CASSWGVAIQYF | TGTGCCAGCAGTTGGGGGGTGGCCATTCAGTACTTC
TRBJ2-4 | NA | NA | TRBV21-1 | CASSPSGSRDIQYF | TGTGCCAGCAGCCCTAGCGGGAGCCGGGACATTCAGTACTTC
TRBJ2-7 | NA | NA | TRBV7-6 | CASSLYTSNSYNEQYF | TGTGCCAGCAGCCTCTACACTAGCAACTCCTACAATGAGCAGTACTTC
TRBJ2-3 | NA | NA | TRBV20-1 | CSGGPTTDTQYF | TGCAGTGGGGGACCGACCACAGATACGCAGTATTTT
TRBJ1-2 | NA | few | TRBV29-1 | CSVAERIYGYTF | TGCAGCGTTGCAGAACGGATCTATGGCTACACCTTC
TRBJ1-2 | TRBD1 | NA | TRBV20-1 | CSARTGQRVGYTF | TGCAGTGCCAGGACAGGGCAGAGAGTGGGCTACACCTTC
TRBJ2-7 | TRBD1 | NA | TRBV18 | CASSPTGEGYEQYF | TGTGCCAGCTCACCTACAGGGGAAGGCTACGAGCAGTACTTC
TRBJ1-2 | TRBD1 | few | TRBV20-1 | CSAADRRNYGYTF | TGCAGTGCCGCGGACAGGCGAAACTATGGCTACACCTTC
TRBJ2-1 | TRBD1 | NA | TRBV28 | CASSQGQGWNEQFF | TGTGCCAGCAGCCAGGGACAGGGCTGGAATGAGCAGTTCTTC
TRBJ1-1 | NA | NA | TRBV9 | CASSVEMGRQAFF | TGTGCCAGCAGCGTAGAGATGGGACGACAAGCTTTCTTT
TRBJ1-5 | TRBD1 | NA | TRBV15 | CATSNEQGISNQPQHF | TGTGCCACCAGCAACGAACAGGGGATAAGCAATCAGCCCCAGCATTTT
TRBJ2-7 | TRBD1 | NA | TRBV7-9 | CASSRPGQGASYEQYF | TGTGCCAGCAGTCGCCCGGGACAGGGGGCATCCTACGAGCAGTACTTC
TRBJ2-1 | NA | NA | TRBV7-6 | CANSLTRKQETQFF | TGTGCCAACAGCCTCACTAGGAAACAAGAGACCCAGTTCTTC
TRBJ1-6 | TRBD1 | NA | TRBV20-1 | CSARMDRAYNSPLHF | TGCAGTGCTAGAATGGACAGGGCCTATAATTCACCCCTCCACTTT
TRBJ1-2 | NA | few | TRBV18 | CASSQRQDYGYTF | TGTGCCAGCTCACAGAGGCAGGACTATGGCTACACCTTC
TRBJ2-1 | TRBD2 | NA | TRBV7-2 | CASSLVGGASGNEQFF | TGTGCCAGCAGCTTAGTCGGGGGGGCCTCGGGGAATGAGCAGTTCTTC
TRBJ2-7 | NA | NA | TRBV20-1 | CSARDQLSYEQYF | TGCAGTGCTAGAGATCAGCTCTCCTACGAGCAGTACTTC
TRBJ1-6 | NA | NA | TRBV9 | CASSRDGPSPLHF | TGTGCCAGCAGTAGGGACGGTCCTTCACCCCTCCACTTT
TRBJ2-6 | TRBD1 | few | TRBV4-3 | CASSQDLATGGSGANVLTF | TGCGCCAGCAGCCAAGATCTTGCGACAGGGGGATCTGGGGCCAACGTCCTGACTTTC
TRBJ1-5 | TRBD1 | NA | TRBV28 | CASSFPGQLNQPQHF | TGTGCCAGCAGTTTCCCGGGACAGCTCAATCAGCCCCAGCATTTT
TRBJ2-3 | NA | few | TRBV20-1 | CSVPIEGDGTDTQYF | TGCAGTGTCCCGATCGAGGGAGATGGCACAGATACGCAGTATTTT
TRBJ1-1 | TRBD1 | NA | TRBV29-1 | CSVRPIQGQDFLNTEAFF | TGCAGCGTGCGTCCTATACAGGGACAGGACTTCTTGAACACTGAAGCTTTCTTT
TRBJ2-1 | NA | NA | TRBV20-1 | CSARTDPGGVEQFF | TGCAGTGCTAGAACGGACCCCGGGGGAGTTGAGCAGTTCTTC
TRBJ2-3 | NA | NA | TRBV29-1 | CSVEKITDTQYF | TGCAGCGTTGAAAAGATCACAGATACGCAGTATTTT
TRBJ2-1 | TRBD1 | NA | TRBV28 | CASSLLISGTGENEQFF | TGTGCCAGCAGTTTATTAATCTCGGGGACAGGGGAAAATGAGCAGTTCTTC
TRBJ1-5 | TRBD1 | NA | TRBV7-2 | CASSLRQGTNQPQHF | TGTGCCAGCAGCTTACGACAGGGAACCAATCAGCCCCAGCATTTT
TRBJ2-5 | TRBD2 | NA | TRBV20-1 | CSATLAGGPKQETQYF | TGCAGTGCTACCCTAGCGGGAGGGCCTAAGCAAGAGACCCAGTACTTC
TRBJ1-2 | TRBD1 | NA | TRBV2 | CASGWDRATVYTF | TGTGCCAGCGGCTGGGACAGGGCTACGGTATACACCTTC